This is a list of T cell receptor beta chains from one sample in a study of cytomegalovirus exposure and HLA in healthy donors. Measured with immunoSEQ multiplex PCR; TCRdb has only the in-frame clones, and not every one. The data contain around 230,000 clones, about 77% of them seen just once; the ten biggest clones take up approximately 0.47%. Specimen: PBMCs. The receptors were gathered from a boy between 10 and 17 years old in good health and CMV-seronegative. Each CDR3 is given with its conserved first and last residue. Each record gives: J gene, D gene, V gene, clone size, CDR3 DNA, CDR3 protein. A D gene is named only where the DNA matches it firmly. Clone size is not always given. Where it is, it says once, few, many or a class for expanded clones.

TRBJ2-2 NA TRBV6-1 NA TGTGCCAGCAGTGAAGGGTTGACTCCCGGGGAGCTGTTTTTT CASSEGLTPGELFF
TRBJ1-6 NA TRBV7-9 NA TGTGCCAGCAGCTTAGGGAGGTCGAATTATAATTCACCCCTCCACTTT CASSLGRSNYNSPLHF
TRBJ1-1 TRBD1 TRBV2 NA TGTGCCAGCAGGCGTTATGGACAGGGGGGGGACACTGAAGCTTTCTTT CASRRYGQGGDTEAFF
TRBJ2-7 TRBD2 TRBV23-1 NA TGCGCCAGCAGTCTCGACGGGAGGGCCTTCGACGAGCAGTACTTC CASSLDGRAFDEQYF
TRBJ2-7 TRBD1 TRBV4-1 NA TGCGCCAGCAGCCAAGTGGGGACAGGGATCTACGAGCAGTACTTC CASSQVGTGIYEQYF
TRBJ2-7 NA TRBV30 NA TGTGCCTGGGGGTACGGAGGGAAGACCTACGAGCAGTACTTC CAWGYGGKTYEQYF
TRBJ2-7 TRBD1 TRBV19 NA TGTGCCAGTAGTCTTTCCCCGGGACAGACCTACGAGCAGTACTTC CASSLSPGQTYEQYF
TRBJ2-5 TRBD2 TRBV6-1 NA TGTGCCAGCAGTGAAACGGGCGGGGGGGCCGGGGAGACCCAGTACTTC CASSETGGGAGETQYF
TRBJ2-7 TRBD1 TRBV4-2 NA TGTGCCAGCAGCCCGAGCAGGGGGCTCTACGAGCAGTACTTC CASSPSRGLYEQYF
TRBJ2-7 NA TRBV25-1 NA TGTGCCAGCAGTGAATTCGGTGGGCGCCCCTCCTACGAGCAGTACTTC CASSEFGGRPSYEQYF
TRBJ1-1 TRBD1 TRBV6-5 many TGTGCCAGCAGTAACCGGGACAGGGGTGAAGCTTTCTTT CASSNRDRGEAFF
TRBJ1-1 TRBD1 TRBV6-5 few TGTGCCAGCAGCCGGGACAGGGAAGCTTTCTTT CASSRDREAFF
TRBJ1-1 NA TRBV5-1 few TGCGCCAGCAGCTTCATAGGGGCTACACTGGGGTCGAACACTGAAGCTTTCTTT CASSFIGATLGSNTEAFF
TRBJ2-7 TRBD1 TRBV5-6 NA TGTGCCAGCAGCTCCGGGACAGGGGGCCGCGAGCAGTACTTC CASSSGTGGREQYF
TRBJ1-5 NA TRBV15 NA TGTGCCACCAGTGGGGAGTTAAGCAATCAGCCCCAGCATTTT CATSGELSNQPQHF
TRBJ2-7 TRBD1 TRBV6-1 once TGTGCCAGCAGTGAAGGGACAGGTGGTTACTACGAGCAGTACTTC CASSEGTGGYYEQYF
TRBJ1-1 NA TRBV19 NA TGTGCCAGTAGCCCGGGACTTGGCGGCACTGAAGCTTTCTTT CASSPGLGGTEAFF
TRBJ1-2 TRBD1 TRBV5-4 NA TGTGCCAGCAGCCCTTCGAGAGGGACAGGGGTGCAGGTCTATGGCTACACCTTC CASSPSRGTGVQVYGYTF
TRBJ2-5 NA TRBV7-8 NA TGTGCCGGCGTTCCTTTGGTAGGCAGGGGCCTAGAGACCCAGTACTTC CAGVPLVGRGLETQYF
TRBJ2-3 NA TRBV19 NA TGTGCCACCTCTACTGGGGGGAGAGCAGATACGCAGTATTTT CATSTGGRADTQYF
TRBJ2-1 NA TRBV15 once TGTGCCACCAGCAGAGCCGGGAGCTCCTACAATGAGCAGTTCTTC CATSRAGSSYNEQFF
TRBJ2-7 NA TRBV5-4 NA TGTGCCAGCAGCGCGTCTCCGAGAGGCGCCTACGAGCAGTACTTC CASSASPRGAYEQYF
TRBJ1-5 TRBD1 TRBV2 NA TGTGCCAGCAGTGAGAACAGGGGGAATCAGCCCCAGCATTTT CASSENRGNQPQHF
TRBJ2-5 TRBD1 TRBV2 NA TGTGCCAGCAGTGGGGACAGGGGGCTGGAGCAGTACTTC CASSGDRGLEQYF
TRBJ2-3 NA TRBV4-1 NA TGCGCCAGCAGCCAAGGAATACAGGGTAGCACAGATACGCAGTATTTT CASSQGIQGSTDTQYF
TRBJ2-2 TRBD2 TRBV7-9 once TGTTCCAGCAGCTTATCCTCAGCGGGAGGGCCGTCGAGCGGGGAGCTGTTTTTT CSSSLSSAGGPSSGELFF
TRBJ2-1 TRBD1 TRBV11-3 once TGTGCCAGCACAGGGACAGATTACAATGAGCAGTTCTTC CASTGTDYNEQFF
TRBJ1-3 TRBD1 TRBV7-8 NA TGTGCCAGCAGCTCGCTCTCCGGGACAGGGATTGGGGTCTCTGGAAACACCATATATTTT CASSSLSGTGIGVSGNTIYF
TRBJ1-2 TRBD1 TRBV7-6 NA TGTGCCAGCAGCTCCAGGGGGTCTGACTATGGCTACACCTTC CASSSRGSDYGYTF
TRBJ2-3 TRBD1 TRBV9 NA TGTGCCAGCAGTGTAGAGGACAGGGTCGATACGCAGTATTTT CASSVEDRVDTQYF
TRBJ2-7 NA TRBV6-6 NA TGTGCCAGCAGTTACTACGCGGGGCCCTCCTACGAGCAGTACTTC CASSYYAGPSYEQYF